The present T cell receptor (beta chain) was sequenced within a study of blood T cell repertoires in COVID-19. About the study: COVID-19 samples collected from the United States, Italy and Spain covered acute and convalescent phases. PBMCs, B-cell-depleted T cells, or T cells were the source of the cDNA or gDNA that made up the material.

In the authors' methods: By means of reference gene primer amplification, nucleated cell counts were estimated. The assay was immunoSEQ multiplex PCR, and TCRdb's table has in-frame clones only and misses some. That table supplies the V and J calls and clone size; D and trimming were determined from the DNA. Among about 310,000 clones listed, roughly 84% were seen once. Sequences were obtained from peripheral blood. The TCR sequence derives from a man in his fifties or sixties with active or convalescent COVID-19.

Written as DNA, the CDR3 is TGTGCCAGCCGGAGGGACAATGAGCAGTTCTTC. Amino acids: CASRRDNEQFF. The chain couples TRBV5-4 to TRBJ2-1; TRBD2 might be the D (6 bases). The V gene lost 7 bases and the J gene lost 5 bases, with 7 bases spanning the gap. This CDR3 contains 11 residues. CDR1 is SGHNT and CDR2 is YYREEE in the germline V gene (reference sequence).